These 7 T cell receptor beta chains were all obtained from the same sample, sequenced in a study of beta chain features in type 1 diabetes. Expressed TCRB transcripts were sequenced after all isolated RNA was converted to cDNA. Assay used: immunoSEQ multiplex PCR; TCRdb lists only in-frame clones, some missing. The repertoire holds over 150,000 clones, with roughly an eighth as singletons. Sequenced input: central memory CD4+ T cells from blood. The receptor set was obtained from a woman under 30 in good health.

This clone was seen a few times. This chain joins TRBV28 and TRBJ2-3; D possibly corresponds to TRBD1 (5 bases). From germline, CDR1 is MDHEN and CDR2 SYDVKM. V was shortened by 2 bases and J by 3 bases, with 12 bases between the two germline ends. The CDR3 length is 15 residues. The CDR3 coding sequence is TGTGCCAGCAGTTTAGGGTCTCAGGGTACAGATACGCAGTATTTT. The encoded protein is CASSLGSQGTDTQYF.

The rearrangement uses TRBV19 and TRBJ2-1, with D maybe TRBD1 (7 bases). The ends were cut back, 9 bases at V and 0 bases at J, with 15 bases in the middle. The CDR3 has 15 amino acids. Germline V lookup: CDR1 LNHDA, CDR2 SQIVND (reference sequence). The DNA of the CDR3 is TGTGCCAGCTCCCAGGGGGGTTACTCCTACAATGAGCAGTTCTTC. Residues: CASSQGGYSYNEQFF. Based on the CDR3 plus reference TRBV19 and TRBJ2-1, the full variable domain is DGGITQSPKYLFRKEGQNVTLSCEQNLNHDAMYWYRQDPGQGLRLIYYSQIVNDFQKGDIAEGYSVSREKKESFPLTVTSAQKNPTAFYLCASSQGGYSYNEQFFGPGTRLTVL.

This clone was counted only a few times. The chain combines TRBV11-2 with TRBJ2-5; D uncertain. CDR1 and CDR2 (germline): SGHAT, FQNNGV. Trimming removed 2 bases at V and 1 base at J, with 5 bases between. The CDR3 covers 13 residues. This CDR3 is CASSLPSQETQYF. CDR3 nucleotides: TGTGCCAGCAGCTTACCTAGCCAAGAGACCCAGTACTTC.

A few counts support this clone. A junction end diverges from the germline sequence, so it may reflect a read error. The chain is built from TRBV5-5 and TRBJ2-1; TRBD2 agrees at 7 bases. The length of the CDR3 is 18 residues. Germline lookup yields CDR1 SGHKS and CDR2 YYEKEE (reference sequence). The CDR3 here is CASSQVDMGLADYNEQFF. As DNA, the CDR3 is TGCGCCAGCAGCCAAGTGGATATGGGCCTAGCGGATTACAATGAGCAGTTCTTC.

The CDR3 is CASSPGRAPNEQFF. The CDR3 bases are TGCGCCAGCAGCCCGGGAAGAGCTCCCAATGAGCAGTTCTTC. This chain links TRBV5-1 with TRBJ2-1; possibly TRBD2 for D (5 bases). The V gene's germline CDR1 is SGHRS and CDR2 YFSETQ. V lost 4 bases and J 6 bases, leaving 14 bases between the germline ends. This CDR3 is 14 amino acids long.

This clone was recorded a few times. The chain couples TRBV11-2 to TRBJ2-7; 13 positions agree with TRBD2. Germline CDR1 is SGHAT and CDR2 is FQNNGV. This CDR3 contains 16 residues. Trimming removed 5 bases from V and 5 bases from J; junction bases left unmatched: 9. CDR3 protein: CASSRTSGSYQNEQYF. CDR3 nucleotide sequence: TGTGCCAGCAGCCGGACTAGCGGGAGTTATCAAAACGAGCAGTACTTC.

The chain recombines TRBV5-1 with TRBJ2-1; 10 nucleotides match TRBD2. The germline V gene encodes CDR1 SGHRS and CDR2 YFSETQ. This CDR3 spans 16 amino acids. With 3 bases clipped from V and 3 bases from J, the junction kept 6 bases outside the gene matches. CDR3 sequence (DNA): TGCGCCAGCAGCTATGGGGGACTAGCGAACTACAATGAGCAGTTCTTC. Translating it yields CASSYGGLANYNEQFF.